This is a list of T cell receptor beta chains from one sample in a study of blood T cell repertoires in COVID-19. Method: immunoSEQ multiplex PCR; TCRdb's copy keeps in-frame clones and lacks some. The data show about 380,000 clones, around 90% seen once. The sample taken for sequencing was PBMCs or T cells enriched from blood (not recorded which). The receptor set was obtained from a woman aged 18-30 years who had recovered from COVID-19. Both conserved end residues are part of each CDR3. The order of the fields is D gene, V gene, clone size, J gene, CDR3 DNA, CDR3 protein. The D gene is left open where the match is weak. Size values are once, few and many counts, or a class for expanded clones, and some rows have none.

D gene: -
V gene: TRBV5-1
clone size: -
J gene: TRBJ1-3
CDR3 DNA: TGCGCCAGCAGCTTGGGCAGGGTCGGAAACACCATATATTTT
CDR3 protein: CASSLGRVGNTIYF

D gene: TRBD2
V gene: TRBV6-2/TRBV6-3
clone size: once
J gene: TRBJ2-3
CDR3 DNA: TGTGCCAGCAGTTTCCCAGGACTAGCGGGGGGGACTAGCACAGATACGCAGTATTTT
CDR3 protein: CASSFPGLAGGTSTDTQYF

D gene: TRBD2
V gene: TRBV6-5
clone size: -
J gene: TRBJ2-3
CDR3 DNA: TGTGCCAGCAGTTATAGCGGGGGCCCCGGGGTCGATACGCAGTATTTT
CDR3 protein: CASSYSGGPGVDTQYF

D gene: TRBD1
V gene: TRBV5-1
clone size: -
J gene: TRBJ1-3
CDR3 DNA: TGCGCCAGCAGCTACGAGACAGGGGGCCCTGGAAACACCATATATTTT
CDR3 protein: CASSYETGGPGNTIYF

D gene: -
V gene: TRBV28
clone size: -
J gene: TRBJ1-5
CDR3 DNA: TGTGCCAGCAGTTTGTCTTGGTCATGGGGGACACTCAATCAGCCCCAGCATTTT
CDR3 protein: CASSLSWSWGTLNQPQHF

D gene: TRBD2
V gene: TRBV9
clone size: -
J gene: TRBJ2-3
CDR3 DNA: TGTGCCAGCAGCCCGCGTAGCGGGGTCGTGGGAACGGACACAGATACGCAGTATTTT
CDR3 protein: CASSPRSGVVGTDTDTQYF

D gene: TRBD2
V gene: TRBV10-3
clone size: -
J gene: TRBJ2-3
CDR3 DNA: TGTGCCTCACTAGCGGATAGCACAGATACGCAGTATTTT
CDR3 protein: CASLADSTDTQYF

D gene: -
V gene: TRBV2
clone size: -
J gene: TRBJ1-2
CDR3 DNA: TGTGCCAGCAGACGCCAGGACAAAGCTAACTATGGCTACACCTTC
CDR3 protein: CASRRQDKANYGYTF

D gene: TRBD1
V gene: TRBV19
clone size: -
J gene: TRBJ1-6
CDR3 DNA: TGTGCCAGTAGTATTCCAGGGGGCCCTCGGGTCGCCCTCCACTTT
CDR3 protein: CASSIPGGPRVALHF

D gene: -
V gene: TRBV11-2
clone size: -
J gene: TRBJ1-1
CDR3 DNA: TGTGCCAGCAGTGACCTGACAGGAGAGAACACTGAAGCTTTCTTT
CDR3 protein: CASSDLTGENTEAFF

D gene: TRBD1
V gene: TRBV7-6
clone size: -
J gene: TRBJ2-7
CDR3 DNA: TGTGCCAGCAGCTCGGGACAGGGCCCCTACGAGCAGTACTTC
CDR3 protein: CASSSGQGPYEQYF

D gene: TRBD2
V gene: TRBV4-3
clone size: -
J gene: TRBJ2-1
CDR3 DNA: TGCGCCAGCAGCCAACCCCTAGCGGGCTCCTACAATGAGCAGTTCTTC
CDR3 protein: CASSQPLAGSYNEQFF

D gene: -
V gene: TRBV12-5
clone size: -
J gene: TRBJ1-1
CDR3 DNA: TGTGCTAGTGGTTTGAAACAGGGATTAACTGAAGCTTTCTTT
CDR3 protein: CASGLKQGLTEAFF

D gene: -
V gene: TRBV5-1
clone size: -
J gene: TRBJ2-2
CDR3 DNA: TGCGCCAGCAGCTTGGTGGCAGGTAACACCGGGGAGCTGTTTTTT
CDR3 protein: CASSLVAGNTGELFF

D gene: TRBD1
V gene: TRBV6-1
clone size: -
J gene: TRBJ1-1
CDR3 DNA: TGTGCCAGCAGACAGGGGACGTCCCTAGCTTTCTTT
CDR3 protein: CASRQGTSLAFF

D gene: -
V gene: TRBV18
clone size: -
J gene: TRBJ2-7
CDR3 DNA: TGTGCCAGCTCACTCCGCCAGGGTACCTACGAGCAGTACTTC
CDR3 protein: CASSLRQGTYEQYF

D gene: TRBD1
V gene: TRBV19
clone size: -
J gene: TRBJ1-5
CDR3 DNA: TGTGCCAGCGGATTAAGGACAGGGGGCAACGAGCCCCAGCATTTT
CDR3 protein: CASGLRTGGNEPQHF

D gene: TRBD1
V gene: TRBV11-2
clone size: few
J gene: TRBJ1-2
CDR3 DNA: TGTGCCAGCAGCTTAGGACAGGGGTTGGGCTACACCTTC
CDR3 protein: CASSLGQGLGYTF

D gene: TRBD1
V gene: TRBV5-1
clone size: -
J gene: TRBJ2-5
CDR3 DNA: TGCGCCAGCAAAACCGGGACAGGGGGAGAGACCCAGTACTTC
CDR3 protein: CASKTGTGGETQYF

D gene: TRBD2
V gene: TRBV25-1
clone size: -
J gene: TRBJ2-3
CDR3 DNA: TGTGCCAGCAGTGCCCTCGGGACTAGCGGGGGGTTCGCAGATACGCAGTATTTT
CDR3 protein: CASSALGTSGGFADTQYF

D gene: TRBD2
V gene: TRBV3-1/TRBV3-2
clone size: -
J gene: TRBJ2-7
CDR3 DNA: TGTGCCAGCAGCCAGACTAGCGACGAGCAGTACTTC
CDR3 protein: CASSQTSDEQYF

D gene: -
V gene: TRBV30
clone size: -
J gene: TRBJ1-1
CDR3 DNA: TGTGCCTGGAGTGTCGACAGCAACACTGAAGCTTTCTTT
CDR3 protein: CAWSVDSNTEAFF

D gene: -
V gene: TRBV5-4
clone size: -
J gene: TRBJ1-1
CDR3 DNA: TGTGCCAGCAGCTTGCTTGGGACACCTGAAGCTTTCTTT
CDR3 protein: CASSLLGTPEAFF

D gene: TRBD2
V gene: TRBV27
clone size: -
J gene: TRBJ2-1
CDR3 DNA: TGTGCCAGCAGTCTGTCGGGACTAGCGGGGGGTTACAATGAGCAGTTCTTC
CDR3 protein: CASSLSGLAGGYNEQFF

D gene: TRBD1
V gene: TRBV5-1
clone size: -
J gene: TRBJ1-1
CDR3 DNA: TGCGCCAGCAGCTCCCTTTACAGGGGTGCGAACACTGAAGCTTTCTTT
CDR3 protein: CASSSLYRGANTEAFF

D gene: TRBD1
V gene: TRBV5-8
clone size: -
J gene: TRBJ1-4
CDR3 DNA: TGTGCCAGCAGCATACAGGGGCAAACTAATGAAAAACTGTTTTTT
CDR3 protein: CASSIQGQTNEKLFF

D gene: TRBD1
V gene: TRBV13
clone size: -
J gene: TRBJ2-7
CDR3 DNA: TGTGCCAGCAGCCACCACAGGGGTCGACTTCCCTACGAGCAGTACTTC
CDR3 protein: CASSHHRGRLPYEQYF

D gene: -
V gene: TRBV18
clone size: -
J gene: TRBJ1-2
CDR3 DNA: TGTGCCAGCTCACCCCCGGGGGATGGCTACACCTTC
CDR3 protein: CASSPPGDGYTF

D gene: TRBD2
V gene: TRBV7-8
clone size: -
J gene: TRBJ2-1
CDR3 DNA: TGTGCCAGCAGGGCTGGACTAGCGGCAAGCTCCTACAATGAGCAGTTCTTC
CDR3 protein: CASRAGLAASSYNEQFF

D gene: TRBD1
V gene: TRBV6-2/TRBV6-3
clone size: -
J gene: TRBJ1-2
CDR3 DNA: TGTGCCAGCAGTTCCCTTCCCCTGACAGGGGGCGCGGACTATGGCTACACCTTC
CDR3 protein: CASSSLPLTGGADYGYTF

D gene: TRBD1
V gene: TRBV19
clone size: few
J gene: TRBJ1-2
CDR3 DNA: TGTGCCAGTAGTATCGGACAGGGGAGTAGCTATGGCTACACCTTC
CDR3 protein: CASSIGQGSSYGYTF

D gene: -
V gene: TRBV5-1
clone size: -
J gene: TRBJ1-4
CDR3 DNA: TGCGCCAGCAGCTCGGGGGATGAAAAACTGTTTTTT
CDR3 protein: CASSSGDEKLFF

D gene: TRBD2
V gene: TRBV6-2/TRBV6-3
clone size: -
J gene: TRBJ2-5
CDR3 DNA: TGTGCCAGCAGTTATGGACTAGCCGACCAAGAGACCCAGTACTTC
CDR3 protein: CASSYGLADQETQYF

D gene: TRBD2
V gene: TRBV27
clone size: -
J gene: TRBJ2-7
CDR3 DNA: TGTGCCAGCAGTTTATCGGCGGGGGCCTACGAGCAGTACTTC
CDR3 protein: CASSLSAGAYEQYF

D gene: TRBD1
V gene: TRBV28
clone size: -
J gene: TRBJ2-1
CDR3 DNA: TGTGCCAGCAGTTTAGGACAGGGGCTCTACAATGAGCAGTTCTTC
CDR3 protein: CASSLGQGLYNEQFF

D gene: TRBD1
V gene: TRBV28
clone size: few
J gene: TRBJ1-2
CDR3 DNA: TGTGCCAGCAGTCCGGCCGACAGGGACCTCTATGGCTACACCTTC
CDR3 protein: CASSPADRDLYGYTF

D gene: -
V gene: TRBV27
clone size: -
J gene: TRBJ1-1
CDR3 DNA: TGTGCCAGCAGTTTTAGAGGTATTGATCTTGGGAGAGGGATGTACTTT
CDR3 protein: CASSFRGIDLGRGMYF

D gene: TRBD1
V gene: TRBV2
clone size: -
J gene: TRBJ1-6
CDR3 DNA: TGTGCCAGCAGCCAACAGGGGGCGAGCAATTCACCCCTCCACTTT
CDR3 protein: CASSQQGASNSPLHF

D gene: TRBD2
V gene: TRBV11-2
clone size: once
J gene: TRBJ2-7
CDR3 DNA: TGTGCCAGCAGCTTAGCCCGGGGGGGCGCGGGTTACGAGCAGTACTTC
CDR3 protein: CASSLARGGAGYEQYF

D gene: TRBD1
V gene: TRBV13
clone size: -
J gene: TRBJ1-4
CDR3 DNA: TGTGCCAGCAGACCCGACAGGGTGGCTGAAAAACTGTTTTTT
CDR3 protein: CASRPDRVAEKLFF

D gene: -
V gene: TRBV7-6
clone size: once
J gene: TRBJ2-1
CDR3 DNA: TGTGCCAGCAGCTTAGCATCATCAGGGAAAAATGAGCAGTTCTTC
CDR3 protein: CASSLASSGKNEQFF

D gene: -
V gene: TRBV7-9
clone size: -
J gene: TRBJ1-6
CDR3 DNA: TGTGCCAGCAGCTTAGAGAGAACCGTTTTTTCACCCCTCCACTTT
CDR3 protein: CASSLERTVFSPLHF

D gene: -
V gene: TRBV5-6
clone size: -
J gene: TRBJ1-5
CDR3 DNA: TGTGCCAGCAGCTTGTCAGGGGTTAATCAGCCCCAGCATTTT
CDR3 protein: CASSLSGVNQPQHF

D gene: -
V gene: TRBV6-5
clone size: -
J gene: TRBJ2-7
CDR3 DNA: TGTGCCAGCAGTTACTGGCAGGGAAGTGACGAGCAGTACTTC
CDR3 protein: CASSYWQGSDEQYF

D gene: -
V gene: TRBV7-9
clone size: -
J gene: TRBJ1-2
CDR3 DNA: TGTGCCAGCAGCTTTACGGGACCGGGAGTCTACACCTTC
CDR3 protein: CASSFTGPGVYTF

D gene: TRBD1
V gene: TRBV2
clone size: once
J gene: TRBJ1-5
CDR3 DNA: TGTGCCAGCAGCGACCGACAGGGTAATCAGCCCCAGCATTTT
CDR3 protein: CASSDRQGNQPQHF

D gene: -
V gene: TRBV2
clone size: -
J gene: TRBJ1-6
CDR3 DNA: TGTGCCAGCAGTGAAGGGACTGATTATTCACCCCTCCACTTT
CDR3 protein: CASSEGTDYSPLHF

D gene: -
V gene: TRBV4-3
clone size: -
J gene: TRBJ1-1
CDR3 DNA: TGCGCCAGCAGCCGTTCTGCAGGCACTGAAGCTTTCTTT
CDR3 protein: CASSRSAGTEAFF

D gene: -
V gene: TRBV5-1
clone size: -
J gene: TRBJ2-3
CDR3 DNA: TGCGCCAGCAGCTTGGACTTCACAGATACGCAGTATTTT
CDR3 protein: CASSLDFTDTQYF

D gene: TRBD1
V gene: TRBV2
clone size: once
J gene: TRBJ1-5
CDR3 DNA: TGTGCCAGCAGTGTGGGGCGACAGGGTAGCAATCAGCCCCAGCATTTT
CDR3 protein: CASSVGRQGSNQPQHF

D gene: TRBD2
V gene: TRBV5-1
clone size: -
J gene: TRBJ2-7
CDR3 DNA: TGCGCCAGCAGTTTGGGACTAGTTTACTACGAGCAGTACTTC
CDR3 protein: CASSLGLVYYEQYF

D gene: -
V gene: TRBV30
clone size: -
J gene: TRBJ1-2
CDR3 DNA: TGTGCCTGGAGTATCGGTACGGGGTCCCCCTATGGCTACACCTTC
CDR3 protein: CAWSIGTGSPYGYTF

D gene: -
V gene: TRBV4-1
clone size: -
J gene: TRBJ2-7
CDR3 DNA: TGCGCCAGCAGCCAGAATTTAGCCGAGCAGTACTTC
CDR3 protein: CASSQNLAEQYF

D gene: TRBD1
V gene: TRBV10-3
clone size: -
J gene: TRBJ1-4
CDR3 DNA: TGTGCCATCAGTGAGAGACAGGGGGCAACTAATGAAAAACTGTTTTTT
CDR3 protein: CAISERQGATNEKLFF

D gene: -
V gene: TRBV27
clone size: few
J gene: TRBJ2-2
CDR3 DNA: TGTGCCAGCAGTCCCCTTTTGGGACACGTGGACACCGGGGAGCTGTTTTTT
CDR3 protein: CASSPLLGHVDTGELFF